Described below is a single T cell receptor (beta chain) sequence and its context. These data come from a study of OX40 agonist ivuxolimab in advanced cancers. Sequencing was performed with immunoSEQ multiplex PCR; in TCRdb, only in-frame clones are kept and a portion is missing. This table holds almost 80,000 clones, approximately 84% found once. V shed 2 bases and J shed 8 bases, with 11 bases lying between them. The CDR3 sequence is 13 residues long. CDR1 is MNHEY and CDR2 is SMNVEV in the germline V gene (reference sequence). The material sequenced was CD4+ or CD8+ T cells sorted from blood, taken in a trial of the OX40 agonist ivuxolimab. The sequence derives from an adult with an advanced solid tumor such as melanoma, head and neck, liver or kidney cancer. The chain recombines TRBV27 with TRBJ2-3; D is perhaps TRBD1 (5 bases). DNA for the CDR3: TGTGCCAGCAGTTTAGGGCAGGGTACTACGCAGTATTTT. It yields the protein CASSLGQGTTQYF.